A selection of T cell receptor beta chains follows, all from one sample in a study of T cell responses to AZD1222 COVID-19 vaccine. Method: immunoSEQ multiplex PCR; TCRdb's copy keeps in-frame clones and lacks some. The profile shows 80,000 to 95,000 clones, approximately 88% of them singletons. This material consisted of peripheral blood, taken on day 0 of MenACWY control vaccination. All receptors come from an adult in good health. Each CDR3 is given without its conserved first and last residue.

SVEGLKSYNEQF	TRBV29-1	TRBJ2-1
ASSLGTGSLYEQY	TRBV27	TRBJ2-7
ASSPPWGAEAF	TRBV4-2	TRBJ1-1
ASRDLSPYEQY	TRBV28	TRBJ2-7
ASVQKGREPAVNEQF	TRBV27	TRBJ2-1
ASSLTVPGQRIMNTEAF	TRBV7-3	TRBJ1-1
ASSMASNTEAF	TRBV19	TRBJ1-1
ASSLELGFGEQF	TRBV28	TRBJ2-1
ASSIGRKNEQF	TRBV9	TRBJ2-1
ATSRDPLGYNEQF	TRBV15	TRBJ2-1
ASSPTGAQPQH	TRBV6-2/TRBV6-3	TRBJ1-5
ATSKPQTDYSNQPQH	TRBV15	TRBJ1-5
ASSPRPMDTIQY	TRBV18	TRBJ2-4
ASSSTRDRGLGQY	TRBV7-9	TRBJ2-7
ASSLWLAGGTGELF	TRBV11-2	TRBJ2-2
ASSYGGREKLF	TRBV5-8	TRBJ1-4
ASSVPWTVRT	TRBV9	TRBJ1-2
ASKPPRALPNTEAF	TRBV28	TRBJ1-1
ASSIRPSSYNSPLH	TRBV19	TRBJ1-6
ASSPTLNTEAF	TRBV3-1/TRBV3-2	TRBJ1-1